This note documents a single T cell receptor beta chain sequence. The assay was immunoSEQ multiplex PCR, and TCRdb's table has in-frame clones only and misses some. This sample has a few hundred thousand clones, with about 89% found just once. The CDR3 extends over 14 amino acids. Trimming cost V 8 bases and J 2 bases; bases outside gene matches: 5. Germline V gene data show CDR1 as SGHTA and CDR2 as FQGNSA. The sample comes from a study of Ad26.COV2.S vaccination and SARS-CoV-2 variants. The treatment: some 20 received Ad26.COV2.S at low or high dose, single or two shots; a few received placebo; per-sample allocation not given. Sampling took place 63 days after the first vaccine or placebo injection.

V is TRBV7-2 and J is TRBJ2-2; TRBD2 matches 7 bases. The material sequenced was peripheral blood, taken in a trial of Ad26.COV2.S vaccine versus placebo. The sequence came from a person between 18 and 59 years old who received the Ad26.COV2.S COVID-19 vaccine or a placebo. The CDR3 is CASLAGPNTGELFF. As DNA, the CDR3 is TGTGCCAGCTTAGCGGGCCCAAACACCGGGGAGCTGTTTTTT.